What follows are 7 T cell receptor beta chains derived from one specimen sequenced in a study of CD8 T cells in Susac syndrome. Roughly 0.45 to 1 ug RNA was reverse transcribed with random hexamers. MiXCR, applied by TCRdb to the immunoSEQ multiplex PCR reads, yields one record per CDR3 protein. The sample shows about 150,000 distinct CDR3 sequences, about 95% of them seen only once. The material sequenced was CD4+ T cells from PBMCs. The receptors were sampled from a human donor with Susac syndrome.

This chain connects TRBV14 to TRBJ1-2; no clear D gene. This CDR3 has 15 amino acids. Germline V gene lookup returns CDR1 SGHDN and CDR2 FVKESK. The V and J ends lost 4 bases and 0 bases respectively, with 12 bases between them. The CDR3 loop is CASSPAWPANYGYTF. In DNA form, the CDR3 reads TGTGCCAGCAGCCCGGCGTGGCCAGCTAACTATGGCTACACCTTC.

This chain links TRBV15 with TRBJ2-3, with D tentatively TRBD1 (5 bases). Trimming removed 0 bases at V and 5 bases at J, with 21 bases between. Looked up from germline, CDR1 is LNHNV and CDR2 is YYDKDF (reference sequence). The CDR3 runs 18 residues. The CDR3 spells CATSREWSGRELRDTQYF. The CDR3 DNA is TGTGCCACCAGCAGAGAATGGTCCGGCAGGGAACTAAGAGATACGCAGTATTTT.

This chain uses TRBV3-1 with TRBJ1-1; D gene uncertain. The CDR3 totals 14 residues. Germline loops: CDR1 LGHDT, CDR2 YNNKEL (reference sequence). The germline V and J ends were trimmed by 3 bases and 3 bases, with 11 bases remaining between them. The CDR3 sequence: CASSQHFKDTEAFF. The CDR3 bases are TGTGCCAGCAGCCAGCATTTTAAGGACACTGAAGCTTTCTTT.

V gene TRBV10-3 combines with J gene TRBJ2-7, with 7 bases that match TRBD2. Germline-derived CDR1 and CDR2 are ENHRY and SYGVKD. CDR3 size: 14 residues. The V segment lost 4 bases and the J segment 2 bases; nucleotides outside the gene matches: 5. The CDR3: CAISGYAGAYEQYF. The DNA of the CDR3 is TGTGCCATCAGTGGGTATGCGGGGGCCTACGAGCAGTACTTC.

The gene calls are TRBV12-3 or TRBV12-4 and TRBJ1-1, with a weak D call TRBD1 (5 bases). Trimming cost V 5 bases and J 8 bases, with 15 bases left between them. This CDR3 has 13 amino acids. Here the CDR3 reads CASSHGDRREAFF. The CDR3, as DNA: TGTGCCAGCAGTCATGGCGACAGAAGAGAAGCTTTCTTT.

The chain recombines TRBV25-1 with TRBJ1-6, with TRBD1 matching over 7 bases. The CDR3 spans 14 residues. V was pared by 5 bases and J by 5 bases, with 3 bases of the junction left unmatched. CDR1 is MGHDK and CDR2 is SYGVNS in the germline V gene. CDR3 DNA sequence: TGTGCCAGCAGTATGACAGGGAATAATTCACCCCTCCACTTT. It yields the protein CASSMTGNNSPLHF.

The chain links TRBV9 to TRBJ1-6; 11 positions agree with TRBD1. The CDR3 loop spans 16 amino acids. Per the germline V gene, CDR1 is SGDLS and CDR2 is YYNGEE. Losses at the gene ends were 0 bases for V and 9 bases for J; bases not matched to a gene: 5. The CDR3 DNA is TGTGCCAGCAGCGTAGCTACGGGACAGGGGGGTTCACCCCTCCACTTT. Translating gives CASSVATGQGGSPLHF. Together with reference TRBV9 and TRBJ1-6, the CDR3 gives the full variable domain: DSGVTQTPKHLITATGQRVTLRCSPRSGDLSVYWYQQSLDQGLQFLIQYYNGEERAKGNILERFSAQQFPDLHSELNLSSLELGDSALYFCASSVATGQGGSPLHFGNGTRLTVT.